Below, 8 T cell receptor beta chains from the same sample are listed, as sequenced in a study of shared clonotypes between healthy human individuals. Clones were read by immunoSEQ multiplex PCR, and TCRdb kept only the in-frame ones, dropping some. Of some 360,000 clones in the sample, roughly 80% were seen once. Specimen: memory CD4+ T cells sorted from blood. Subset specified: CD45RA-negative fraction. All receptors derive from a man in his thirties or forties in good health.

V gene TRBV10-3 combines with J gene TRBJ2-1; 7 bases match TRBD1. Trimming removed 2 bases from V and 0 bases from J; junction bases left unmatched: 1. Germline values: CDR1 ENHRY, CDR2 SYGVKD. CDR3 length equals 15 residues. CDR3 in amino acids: CAISERDSSYNEQFF. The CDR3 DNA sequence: TGTGCCATCAGTGAGAGGGACAGCTCCTACAATGAGCAGTTCTTC.

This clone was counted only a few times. The CDR3 region has the DNA TGTGCCATCAGCGACACTATTGGTAACTCCGGGACAGATTCCTTCCTCTATGGCTACACCTTC. Encoded protein: CAISDTIGNSGTDSFLYGYTF. The V gene is TRBV10-3, the J gene TRBJ1-2; TRBD1 agrees at 7 bases. CDR3 length: 21 residues. The germline V gene encodes CDR1 ENHRY and CDR2 SYGVKD. V was pared by 6 bases and J by 4 bases, with 29 bases of the junction left unmatched.

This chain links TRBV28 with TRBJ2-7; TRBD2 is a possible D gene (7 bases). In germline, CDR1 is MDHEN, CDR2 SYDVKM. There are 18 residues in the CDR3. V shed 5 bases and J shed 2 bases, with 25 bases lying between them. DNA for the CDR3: TGTGCCAGCAGTACCCGCCCGGGGGCTGTAGCGGGTACCTACGAGCAGTACTTC. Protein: CASSTRPGAVAGTYEQYF.

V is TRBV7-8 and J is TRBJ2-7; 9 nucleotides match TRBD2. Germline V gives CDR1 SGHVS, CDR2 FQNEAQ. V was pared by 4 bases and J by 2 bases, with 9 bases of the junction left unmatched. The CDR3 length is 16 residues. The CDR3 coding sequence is TGTGCCAGCAGCTCACTCCTAGCGGGGCAAGCCTACGAGCAGTACTTC. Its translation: CASSSLLAGQAYEQYF. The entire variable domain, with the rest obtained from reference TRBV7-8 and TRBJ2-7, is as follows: GAGVSQSPRYKVAKRGQDVALRCDPISGHVSLFWYQQALGQGPEFLTYFQNEAQLDKSGLPSDRFFAERPEGSVSTLKIQRTQQEDSAVYLCASSSLLAGQAYEQYFGPGTRLTVT.

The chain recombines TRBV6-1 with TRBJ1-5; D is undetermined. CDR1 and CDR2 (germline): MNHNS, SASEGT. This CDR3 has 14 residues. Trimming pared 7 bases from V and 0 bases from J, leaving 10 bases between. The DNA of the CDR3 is TGTGCCAGCACCCAACACTATAGCAATCAGCCCCAGCATTTT. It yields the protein CASTQHYSNQPQHF.

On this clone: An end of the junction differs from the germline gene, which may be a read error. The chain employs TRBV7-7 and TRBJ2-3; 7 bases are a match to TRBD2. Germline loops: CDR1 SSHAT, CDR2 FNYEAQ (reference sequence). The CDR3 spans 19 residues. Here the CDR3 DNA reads TGTGCTAGCAGCTTAGATACAGACCTAGCGGAAACTGGCACAGATACGCAGTATTTT. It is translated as CASSLDTDLAETGTDTQYF.

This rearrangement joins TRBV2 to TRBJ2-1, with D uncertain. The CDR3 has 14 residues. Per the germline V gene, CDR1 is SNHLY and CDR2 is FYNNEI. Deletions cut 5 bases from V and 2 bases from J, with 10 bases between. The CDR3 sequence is CASSPLGAYNEQFF. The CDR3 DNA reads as TGTGCCAGCAGTCCCCTCGGAGCCTACAATGAGCAGTTCTTC. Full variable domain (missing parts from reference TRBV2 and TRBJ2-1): EPEVTQTPSHQVTQMGQEVILRCVPISNHLYFYWYRQILGQKVEFLVSFYNNEISEKSEIFDDQFSVERPDGSNFTLKIRSTKLEDSAMYFCASSPLGAYNEQFFGPGTRLTVL.

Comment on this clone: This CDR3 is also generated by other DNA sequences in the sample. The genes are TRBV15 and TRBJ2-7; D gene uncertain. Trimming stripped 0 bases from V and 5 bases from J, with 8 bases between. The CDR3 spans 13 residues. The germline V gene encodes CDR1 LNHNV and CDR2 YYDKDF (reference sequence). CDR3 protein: CATSRDPSNEQYF. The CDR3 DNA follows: TGTGCCACCAGCAGAGATCCGTCCAACGAGCAGTACTTC.